Listed below are T cell receptor beta chains from one sample, sequenced in a study of blood T cell repertoires in COVID-19. The method was immunoSEQ multiplex PCR; TCRdb's version includes in-frame clones alone and lacks a portion of them. The data show under 250,000 clones, approximately 88% seen once. Sequenced: PBMCs or T cells enriched from blood (not recorded which). All receptors derive from a woman in her twenties or thirties with acute COVID-19. Each CDR3 is given with its conserved first and last residue. Each record gives: J gene, V gene, CDR3 protein.

J gene: TRBJ2-1
V gene: TRBV4-3
CDR3 protein: CASSQVTGADEQFF

J gene: TRBJ1-4
V gene: TRBV19
CDR3 protein: CASGQGATNEKLFF

J gene: TRBJ1-2
V gene: TRBV28
CDR3 protein: CASGQRDILSLVDGYTF

J gene: TRBJ2-6
V gene: TRBV5-1
CDR3 protein: CASRRLLSGANVLTF

J gene: TRBJ1-4
V gene: TRBV6-1
CDR3 protein: CASSGRTGGWKTNEKLFF

J gene: TRBJ1-3
V gene: TRBV7-2
CDR3 protein: CASSPRGAGNTIYF

J gene: TRBJ1-5
V gene: TRBV12-3/TRBV12-4
CDR3 protein: CASRQENQPQHF

J gene: TRBJ2-7
V gene: TRBV7-2
CDR3 protein: CASSSGAGSSYEQYF

J gene: TRBJ2-7
V gene: TRBV7-9
CDR3 protein: CASSHSTYEQYF

J gene: TRBJ1-1
V gene: TRBV15
CDR3 protein: CATSRVRGTEAFF

J gene: TRBJ1-1
V gene: TRBV11-3
CDR3 protein: CASSLTGTTEAFF

J gene: TRBJ1-2
V gene: TRBV7-2
CDR3 protein: CASSPRRNTNYGYTF

J gene: TRBJ1-2
V gene: TRBV5-6
CDR3 protein: CASSLGQGFGYTF

J gene: TRBJ2-7
V gene: TRBV19
CDR3 protein: CASSIAGLAENYEQYF

J gene: TRBJ1-2
V gene: TRBV27
CDR3 protein: CASSFDRVGHGYTF

J gene: TRBJ2-5
V gene: TRBV5-4
CDR3 protein: CASSSGQAETQYF

J gene: TRBJ1-1
V gene: TRBV14
CDR3 protein: CASSQGPRPGAIWNTEAFF

J gene: TRBJ2-1
V gene: TRBV4-1
CDR3 protein: CASKPSRRGEEFF

J gene: TRBJ2-1
V gene: TRBV6-5
CDR3 protein: CASSYSLRDNEQFF

J gene: TRBJ2-5
V gene: TRBV5-1
CDR3 protein: CASSLQDYQETQYF

J gene: TRBJ1-4
V gene: TRBV9
CDR3 protein: CASSPGGTNEKLFF

J gene: TRBJ2-7
V gene: TRBV6-2/TRBV6-3
CDR3 protein: CASSYSYEGGEQYF

J gene: TRBJ1-2
V gene: TRBV5-4
CDR3 protein: CASSLRTRHGGYTF